Listed here are 21 T cell receptor beta chains from one sample, sequenced in a study of blood T cells in healthy people across ages. Alongside a J-beta primer mix, a sample-barcoded 5' primer served in a second PCR lasting roughly 7 to 11 cycles. TCRdb reprocessed the 5' RACE reads with MiXCR, giving one entry per CDR3 protein. The profile shows 550,000 to 650,000 distinct CDR3 sequences, about 30% of them singletons. Sequencing was performed on blood. The receptors come from a woman older than 75 in good health.

This clonotype was seen repeatedly, ten times or more. The V call is TRBV10-3, the J call TRBJ2-5; perhaps TRBD1 as D (5 bases). Germline CDR1 reads ENHRY; CDR2 reads SYGVKD. The CDR3 runs 12 residues. V lost 10 bases to trimming and J lost 1 base, with 10 bases between them. The CDR3 coding sequence is TGTGCCACCCAGGGTTTCCAAGAGACCCAGTACTTC. It translates to CATQGFQETQYF.

This clonotype has at least ten counts. The V and J genes are TRBV6-6 and TRBJ1-2; 8 bases match TRBD1. This CDR3 region has 14 residues. Per the germline V gene, CDR1 is MNHNY and CDR2 is SVGAGI (reference sequence). V was clipped by 0 bases and J by 8 bases; unmatched bases: 5. CDR3: CASSYSGTGEGYTF. Written as DNA, the CDR3 is TGTGCCAGCAGTTACTCCGGGACAGGAGAGGGCTACACCTTC.

In this sample, this clonotype turned up many times. This chain links TRBV20-1 with TRBJ1-2; no firm D call. V shed 6 bases and J shed 7 bases, with 9 bases lying between them. This CDR3 has 10 amino acids. Germline CDR1 reads DFQATT; CDR2 reads SNEGSKA (reference sequence). Written as DNA, the CDR3 is TGCAGTGCCCCAGATGTTGGCTACACCTTC. The encoded protein is CSAPDVGYTF.

As regards this clonotype: One end of the junction does not line up with germline, which may come from a read error. The chain joins TRBV18 to TRBJ2-1, with D possibly TRBD2 on 5 matching bases. CDR1 KGHSH and CDR2 LQKENI come from the germline V gene. This CDR3 has 13 residues. The CDR3 sequence: CASTPLEGNEQFF. The CDR3 DNA is TGTGCCAGCACACCATTAGAGGGTAATGAGCAGTTCTTC. The variable domain in full, completed from reference TRBV18 and TRBJ2-1, reads NAGVMQNPRHLVRRRGQEARLRCSPMKGHSHVYWYRQLPEEGLKFMVYLQKENIIDESGMPKERFSAEFPKEGPSILRIQQVVRGDSAAYFCASTPLEGNEQFFGPGTRLTVL.

This chain links TRBV19 with TRBJ1-1; D call uncertain. Germline V gene sequence: CDR1 LNHDA, CDR2 SQIVND (reference sequence). Trimming took 6 bases from V and 3 from J, leaving 14 bases between them. The CDR3 has 14 amino acids. CDR3 residues: CASSAATTHTEAFF. CDR3 DNA: TGTGCCAGTAGCGCTGCTACGACGCACACTGAAGCTTTCTTT.

In regard to this clonotype: Relative to the germline gene, one junction end is altered; a read error may explain this. J is TRBJ2-2 and V is TRBV28, with 7 bases aligning to TRBD2. CDR1 and CDR2 (germline): MDHEN, SYDVKM. This CDR3 is built from 12 residues. The CDR3 loop is CACTGGTGGLFF. Here the CDR3 DNA reads TGTGCCTGCACGGGGGGTACCGGGGGGCTGTTTTTT.

This clonotype occurred a few times. The chain employs TRBV18 and TRBJ1-2, with 8 bases identical to TRBD1. From germline, CDR1 is KGHSH and CDR2 LQKENI. V shed 2 bases, J shed 4 bases, and the junction held 9 bases outside the gene matches. This CDR3 region has 16 residues. This chain's CDR3 is CASSPAATGARYGYTF. The CDR3 DNA reads TGTGCCAGCTCACCAGCCGCGACAGGGGCCCGCTATGGCTACACCTTC.

This clonotype came up a few times. The V gene is TRBV7-2, the J gene TRBJ1-1; no firm D call. This CDR3 comprises 14 residues. CDR1 SGHTA and CDR2 FQGNSA come from the germline V gene. With 0 bases removed from V and 4 bases from J, the gap between germline ends came to 9 bases. The DNA of the CDR3 is TGTGCCAGCAGCTTAGCGTCCCGCGCCACTGAAGCTTTCTTT. This encodes CASSLASRATEAFF.

Regarding this clonotype: Relative to the germline gene, one junction end is altered; a read error may explain this. The CDR3 spells CASSLVRGRTEAFF. The DNA of the CDR3 is TGTGCCAGCAGTTTAGTTCGGGGTCGGACTGAGGCTTTCTTT. This rearrangement joins TRBV28 to TRBJ1-1; D is unresolved. Germline CDR1 is MDHEN and CDR2 is SYDVKM. CDR3 length equals 14 residues. Based on the CDR3 plus reference TRBV28 and TRBJ1-1, the full variable domain is DVKVTQSSRYLVKRTGEKVFLECVQDMDHENMFWYRQDPGLGLRLIYFSYDVKMKEKGDIPEGYSVSREKKERFSLILESASTNQTSMYLCASSLVRGRTEAFFGQGTRLTVV.

The chain employs TRBV7-2 and TRBJ2-1; 7 bases line up with TRBD1. J was trimmed by 6 bases and V by 4 bases; bases with no gene match: 9. This CDR3 has 15 residues. Germline loops: CDR1 SGHTA, CDR2 FQGNSA. Here the CDR3 DNA reads TGTGCCAGCAGCTCACAGGGGTCTTACGGCAATGAGCAGTTCTTC. Translated, it gives CASSSQGSYGNEQFF. Full variable domain (missing parts from reference TRBV7-2 and TRBJ2-1): GAGVSQSPSNKVTEKGKDVELRCDPISGHTALYWYRQSLGQGLEFLIYFQGNSAPDKSGLPSDRFSAERTGGSVSTLTIQRTQQEDSAVYLCASSSQGSYGNEQFFGPGTRLTVL.

For this clonotype: A much bigger clone sits one base away, suggesting this may be a read error. This chain links TRBV20-1 with TRBJ1-6; 8 bases are a match to TRBD1. CDR1 DFQATT and CDR2 SNEGSKA come from the germline V gene (reference sequence). The CDR3 runs 15 residues. The CDR3 region is CSARETGVRNSPPHF. DNA for the CDR3: TGCAGTGCTAGAGAGACAGGGGTGCGTAATTCACCCCCCCACTTT.

This clonotype appeared many times. The J gene is TRBJ2-5, the V gene TRBV6-1; the match to TRBD1 covers 8 bases. In germline, CDR1 is MNHNS, CDR2 SASEGT. This CDR3 contains 15 residues. V shed 4 bases and J 4 bases; nucleotides not matched to a gene: 8. CDR3 in DNA: TGTGCCAGCAGTGCCGGTCCAGGGGGCATAGAGACCCAGTACTTC. As protein: CASSAGPGGIETQYF.

In this sample, this clonotype turned up a few times. This may be a read error: a much more frequent sequence differs by one nucleotide. The chain links TRBV5-1 to TRBJ2-5, with D perhaps given as TRBD1 or TRBD2 (5 bases each). The CDR3 is 13 residues long. The V end lost 0 bases, the J end lost 11 bases, and 14 bases lay between the germline ends. Germline values: CDR1 SGHRS, CDR2 YFSETQ. CDR3 sequence (DNA): TGCGCCAGCAGCTTGGTCCGGGGCCTTGAGCAGTACTTC. Its translation is CASSLVRGLEQYF.

This clonotype came up a few times. The rearrangement links TRBV5-6 to TRBJ1-3; D perhaps matches TRBD1 (5 bases). CDR1 SGHDT and CDR2 YYEEEE come from the germline V gene. The CDR3 runs to 15 residues. Trimming cost V 1 base and J 8 bases, with 16 bases left between them. In DNA, the CDR3 is TGTGCCAGCAGCTTGCCGCAGGGTCTCGGGGACACCATATATTTT. Protein product: CASSLPQGLGDTIYF.

This clonotype showed up just once. The rearrangement uses TRBV6-1 and TRBJ2-2, with TRBD1 as a possible D gene (5 bases). The germline gives CDR1 MNHNS, CDR2 SASEGT. This CDR3 is built from 17 residues. Trimming shortened V by 1 base and J by 6 bases, and 18 bases separated the two germline ends. The CDR3 loop reads CASSEVGQGHTPGELFF. DNA of the CDR3: TGTGCCAGCAGTGAAGTCGGGCAGGGTCATACGCCCGGGGAGCTGTTTTTT.

Concerning this clonotype itself: This may stem from a read error, because a much larger clone lies one nucleotide away. The V gene is TRBV2, the J gene TRBJ2-7; TRBD2 aligns across 7 bases. This CDR3 spans 14 amino acids. Germline V lookup: CDR1 SNHLY, CDR2 FYNNEI. Trimming took 6 bases from V and 7 from J; bases not matched to a gene: 12. The DNA for the CDR3 is TGTGCCAGCAGGACACTAGCGCCCTACAATGAGCAGTACTTC. It encodes CASRTLAPYNEQYF.

The chain uses TRBV6-6 and TRBJ1-1; D is possibly TRBD1 (5 bases). The length of the CDR3 is 14 residues. Per the germline V gene, CDR1 is MNHNY and CDR2 is SVGAGI (reference sequence). Trimming left V 0 bases short and J 3 bases short, with 8 bases between. The CDR3 sequence is CASSYSLRDTEAFF. DNA for the CDR3: TGTGCCAGCAGTTACTCGCTCAGGGACACTGAAGCTTTCTTT.

Turning to this clonotype: At one end, the junction sequence differs from germline, possibly due to a read error. The genes are TRBV27 and TRBJ1-2, with TRBD1 identical over 7 bases. This CDR3 comprises 15 residues. CDR1 and CDR2 from the germline V gene are MNHEY and SMNVEV (reference sequence). The CDR3 DNA sequence: TGTGCCAGCAGTCCTAACAGGGGAGGGTATCGGGGCTGCACCTTC. Translating it yields CASSPNRGGYRGCTF.

A single count supports this clonotype. This chain uses TRBV29-1 with TRBJ2-4, with D perhaps TRBD1 (6 bases). Gene TRBJ2-7 matches the end of the DNA better, so the J call may be wrong. Germline CDR1 SQVTM, CDR2 ANQGSEA. The CDR3 loop spans 13 amino acids. The CDR3 sequence: CSVAPTGSYEQYF. The CDR3 DNA reads TGCAGCGTTGCGCCCACAGGGTCCTACGAGCAGTACTTC.

The chain employs TRBV5-4 and TRBJ1-2, with D uncertain. Trimming shortened V by 0 bases and J by 4 bases, and 13 bases separated the two germline ends. Germline CDR1 is SGHNT and CDR2 is YYREEE (reference sequence). The CDR3 extends over 15 amino acids. The CDR3 is CASSLEAGALYGYTF. Here the CDR3 DNA reads TGTGCCAGCAGCTTGGAAGCCGGAGCTCTCTATGGCTACACCTTC.

This clonotype was found a few times. This sequence joins TRBV20-1 and TRBJ1-5, with D tentatively TRBD1 (5 bases). The CDR3 is made up of 14 amino acids. V lost 3 bases to trimming and J lost 4 bases, with 13 bases between them. Germline-derived CDR1 and CDR2 are DFQATT and SNEGSKA (reference sequence). The CDR3 here is CSASDGTVNQPQHF. The CDR3 nucleotides read TGCAGTGCTAGTGACGGGACTGTTAATCAGCCCCAGCATTTT.